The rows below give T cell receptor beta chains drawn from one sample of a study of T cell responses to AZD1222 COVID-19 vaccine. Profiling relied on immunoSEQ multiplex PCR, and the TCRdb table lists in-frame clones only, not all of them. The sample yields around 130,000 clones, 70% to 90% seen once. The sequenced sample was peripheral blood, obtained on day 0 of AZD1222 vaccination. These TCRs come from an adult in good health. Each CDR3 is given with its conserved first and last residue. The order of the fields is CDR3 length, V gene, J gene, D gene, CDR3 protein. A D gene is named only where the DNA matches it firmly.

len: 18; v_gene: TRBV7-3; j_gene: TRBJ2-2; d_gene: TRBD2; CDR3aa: CASSRTGTSDPNTGELFF
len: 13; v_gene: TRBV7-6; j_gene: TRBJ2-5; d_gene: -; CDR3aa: CASSLGSEETQYF
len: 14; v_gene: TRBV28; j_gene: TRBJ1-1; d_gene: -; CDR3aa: CASSYGTANTEAFF
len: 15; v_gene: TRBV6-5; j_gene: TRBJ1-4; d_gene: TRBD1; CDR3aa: CASSPDRGRGEKLFF
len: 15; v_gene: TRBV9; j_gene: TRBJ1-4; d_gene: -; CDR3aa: CASSPHIATNEKLFF
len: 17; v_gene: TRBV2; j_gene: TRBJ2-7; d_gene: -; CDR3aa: CASSVFGGPVNAYEQYF
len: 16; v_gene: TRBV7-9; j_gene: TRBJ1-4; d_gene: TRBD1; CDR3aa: CASSQGTGTGNEKLFF
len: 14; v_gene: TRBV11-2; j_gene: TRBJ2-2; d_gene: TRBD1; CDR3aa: CAGRGQSNTGELFF
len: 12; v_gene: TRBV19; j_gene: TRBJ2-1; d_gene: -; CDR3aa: CASSIDRRVQFF
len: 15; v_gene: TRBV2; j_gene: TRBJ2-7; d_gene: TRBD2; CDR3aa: CASSGLAGYPYEQYF
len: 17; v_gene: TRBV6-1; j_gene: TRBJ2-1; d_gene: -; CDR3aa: CASSVGGRDTPINEQFF
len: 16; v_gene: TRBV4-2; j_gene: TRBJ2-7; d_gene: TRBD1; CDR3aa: CASSQQQGNPTYEQYF
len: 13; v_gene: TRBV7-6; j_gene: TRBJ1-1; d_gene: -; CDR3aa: CASSSNMNTEAFF
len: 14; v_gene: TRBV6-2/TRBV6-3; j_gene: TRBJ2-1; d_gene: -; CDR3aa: CASSSYRSYNEQFF
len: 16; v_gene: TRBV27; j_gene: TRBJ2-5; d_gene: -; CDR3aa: CASSLSGTLYQETQYF
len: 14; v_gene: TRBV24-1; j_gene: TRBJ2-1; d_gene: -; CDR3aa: CATSLRSSYNEQFF
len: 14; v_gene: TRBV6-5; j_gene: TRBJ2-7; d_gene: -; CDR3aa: CASSYSTGFYEQYF
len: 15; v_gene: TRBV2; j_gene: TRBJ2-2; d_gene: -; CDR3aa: CASSERQGNTGELFF